This record covers a single T cell receptor beta chain. Its antigen is undetermined. One entry per CDR3 protein results from TCRdb running MiXCR on the RT-PCR reads. The sample holds roughly 780,000 distinct CDR3 sequences, about 18% seen once. This specimen comes from a study of response to subunit inactivated influenza vaccine. Study-wide results and limits: New T cells are recruited in small numbers by each seasonal influenza vaccination, according to the authors' suggestion.

The CDR3 is 13 amino acids. Trimming removed 7 bases at V and 8 bases at J, with 17 bases between. This TCR derives from a man aged 50-60 years who received an inactivated influenza vaccine. The sample consisted of PBMCs from blood, taken around 5 days after vaccination. V is TRBV12-3 or TRBV12-4 and J is TRBJ1-2, with D unclear. Here the CDR3 reads CASTPDRRGGYTF. As DNA, the CDR3 is TGTGCCAGCACCCCTGACCGTCGTGGGGGCTACACCTTC.